One and the same sample provided the 13 T cell receptor beta chains below, sequenced in a study of T cell responses to AZD1222 COVID-19 vaccine. Repertoires were generated with immunoSEQ multiplex PCR, while TCRdb's copy carries only in-frame clones and drops some. This table holds fewer than 65,000 clones, roughly 88% found once. Sequences were derived from peripheral blood, sampled on day 0 of AZD1222 vaccination. The origin of the receptors is an adult in good health.

This clone was observed once. The J gene is TRBJ1-5, the V gene TRBV7-8; possibly TRBD1 for D (6 bases). Between the trimmed V and J ends, which lost 10 bases and 1 base, there was a span of 17 bases. The germline V gene has CDR1 SGHVS and CDR2 FQNEAQ. The CDR3 contains 15 residues. The CDR3 region is CATTMGGGSNQPQHF. In nucleotides, the CDR3 is TGTGCCACCACGATGGGGGGCGGAAGCAATCAGCCCCAGCATTTT.

The CDR3 sequence: CASSLGQVGLNQPQHF. CDR3 sequence (DNA): TGTGCCAGCAGCTTGGGACAGGTTGGTTTGAATCAGCCCCAGCATTTT. The chain joins TRBV7-2 to TRBJ1-5; 8 bases line up with TRBD1. There are 16 residues in the CDR3. Germline V gene data show CDR1 as SGHTA and CDR2 as FQGNSA. The J segment lost 4 bases and the V segment lost 3 bases, leaving 8 bases of the junction unmatched.

The chain links TRBV28 to TRBJ2-7, with D maybe TRBD2 (6 bases). CDR3 length equals 14 residues. Germline V CDR1 and CDR2: MDHEN, SYDVKM. The germline V and J ends were trimmed by 4 bases and 2 bases, with 12 bases remaining between them. Here the CDR3 DNA reads TGTGCCAGCAGTTCGGGACGGGAGACCTACGAGCAGTACTTC. Encoded protein: CASSSGRETYEQYF.

This clone was detected a few times. The chain employs TRBV6-1 and TRBJ1-4; TRBD1 might be the D (5 bases). The CDR3 contains 14 residues. Deletions cut 2 bases from V and 5 bases from J, with 9 bases between. In germline, CDR1 is MNHNS, CDR2 SASEGT. The CDR3 DNA reads as TGTGCCAGCAGTGAATGGGGGTCGAATGAAAAACTGTTTTTT. Its translation is CASSEWGSNEKLFF.

The chain carries TRBV5-6 and TRBJ1-2; perhaps TRBD1 as D (6 bases). V was cut by 0 bases and J by 8 bases, with 8 bases left in between. Germline lookup yields CDR1 SGHDT and CDR2 YYEEEE. There are 12 residues in the CDR3. The CDR3: CASSLGTVGYTF. Written as DNA, the CDR3 is TGTGCCAGCAGCTTGGGGACAGTCGGCTACACCTTC.

This chain links TRBV5-6 with TRBJ2-2, with a tentative D call TRBD2 (6 bases). CDR3 length equals 17 residues. The germline gives CDR1 SGHDT, CDR2 YYEEEE. Trimming removed 0 bases from V and 1 base from J, with 13 bases in between. The CDR3 coding sequence is TGTGCCAGCAGCTTGGCCTCCCGGGGGTGGAACACCGGGGAGCTGTTTTTT. This encodes CASSLASRGWNTGELFF.

The rearrangement joins TRBV7-9 to TRBJ2-7, with D tentatively TRBD2 (5 bases). The CDR3 runs 14 residues. The germline gives CDR1 SEHNR, CDR2 FQNEAQ (reference sequence). Between the trimmed V and J ends, which lost 7 bases and 6 bases, there was a span of 19 bases. CDR3 amino acids: CASTIDAVRGEQYF. CDR3 coding DNA: TGTGCCAGCACGATCGACGCAGTCCGGGGCGAGCAGTACTTC.

V and J are TRBV15 and TRBJ2-5; TRBD1 is a possible D gene (5 bases). Trimming left V 2 bases short and J 5 bases short, with 15 bases between. This CDR3 has 15 amino acids. The germline CDR1 and CDR2 sequences are LNHNV and YYDKDF (reference sequence). The DNA of the CDR3 is TGTGCCACCAGCAGACTTCAACAGGTCCACGAGACCCAGTACTTC. Translation: CATSRLQQVHETQYF.

The CDR3 coding sequence is TGTGCCAGCCGCCTAGGGACAGGGCCGAATCAGCCCCAGCATTTT. It codes for CASRLGTGPNQPQHF. The V call is TRBV18, the J call TRBJ1-5; TRBD1 matches 9 bases. The CDR3 contains 15 residues. V shed 8 bases, J shed 4 bases, and the junction held 9 bases outside the gene matches. The germline V gene has CDR1 KGHSH and CDR2 LQKENI.

The CDR3 loop reads CASSFNSYEQYF. The CDR3 DNA reads as TGTGCCAGCAGCTTTAACTCCTACGAGCAGTACTTC. This chain connects TRBV7-9 to TRBJ2-7; D not resolved. V was clipped by 3 bases and J by 0 bases, with 3 bases between them. The CDR3 has 12 residues. The germline V gene has CDR1 SEHNR and CDR2 FQNEAQ (reference sequence).

This chain links TRBV6-5 with TRBJ1-6; no reliable D call. The CDR3 runs 13 residues. Trimming took off 6 bases at V and 5 bases at J, with 8 bases between the two ends. Germline CDR1 MNHEY, CDR2 SVGAGI. CDR3 region: CASRSANNSPLHF. The CDR3 bases are TGTGCCAGCAGGTCAGCGAATAATTCACCCCTCCACTTT.

This rearrangement joins TRBV12-3 or TRBV12-4 to TRBJ2-7; no reliable D call. The CDR3 is 12 amino acids. Trimming removed 3 bases from V and 3 bases from J, with 6 bases in between. CDR3 protein: CASSFVFYEQYF. The DNA for the CDR3 is TGTGCCAGCAGTTTTGTCTTCTACGAGCAGTACTTC.

To note about this clone: This same CDR3 is encoded by further DNA sequences in the sample. V and J are TRBV5-1 and TRBJ1-2; D is ambiguous. Germline lookup yields CDR1 SGHRS and CDR2 YFSETQ. The CDR3 sequence is 12 residues long. Trimming stripped 0 bases from V and 4 bases from J, with 4 bases between. The CDR3 sequence: CASSLGGYGYTF. The CDR3 nucleotides are TGCGCCAGCAGCTTGGGAGGCTATGGCTACACCTTC.